The source of this T cell receptor beta chain is a study of blood T cell repertoires in COVID-19. Across the study: Samples taken during acute and convalescent COVID-19 were collected in the United States, Italy and Spain. Sources were T cells, B-cell-depleted T cells, or PBMCs; the material itself was cDNA or gDNA.

V gave up 2 bases and J gave up 5 bases, with 16 bases separating them. CDR1 and CDR2 from the germline V gene are SGHRS and YFSETQ. This CDR3 spans 16 amino acids. Authors' processing steps: Quantification of nucleated cells was approximated via reference gene primer amplification. Sequencing used immunoSEQ multiplex PCR; TCRdb keeps in-frame clones, though not all of them. V, J and clone size are taken as reported in that table, and D and trimming were inferred from the DNA itself. The sample gives 200,000 or so clones, roughly 85% of which show up once; roughly 2.8% is in the top ten. This receptor was taken from a man aged 50 to 60 who had recovered from COVID-19. The V call is TRBV5-1, the J call TRBJ2-2, with a tentative D call TRBD1 (6 bases). The sequencing sample was made of peripheral blood. CDR3 loop: CASSFVWTDVTGELFF. CDR3 DNA sequence: TGCGCCAGCAGCTTTGTTTGGACAGACGTGACCGGGGAGCTGTTTTTT.